This entry describes one T cell receptor beta chain. TCRdb keeps only in-frame clones here, not all; method: immunoSEQ multiplex PCR. The table includes under 150,000 clones, about 90% detected once. This entry belongs to a study of blood T cell repertoires in COVID-19. Trimming took 1 base from V and 0 from J, leaving 13 bases between them. The CDR3 has 18 amino acids. Germline V gene lookup returns CDR1 MNHEY and CDR2 SVGEGT. The chain recombines TRBV6-2 or TRBV6-3 with TRBJ2-6, with a weak D call TRBD1 (5 bases). The source is a man aged 45-60 years with active COVID-19. Source material: peripheral blood. CDR3 bases: TGTGCCAGCAGTTACTATGGGGCAGGAAGCTCTGGGGCCAACGTCCTGACTTTC. It specifies CASSYYGAGSSGANVLTF.